The 11 T cell receptor beta chains given below trace back to one sample, sequenced in a study of CD8+ T cells in alopecia areata. Described treatment: oral pan-JAK inhibitor, 5-10 mg twice daily. The sequencing template was cDNA reverse transcribed from extracted RNA. Measured with immunoSEQ multiplex PCR; TCRdb has only the in-frame clones, and not every one. The sample records roughly 200,000 clones, around 60% being singletons. Sequenced material: CD8+ T cells sorted from blood, taken at week 24, from a patient treated with tofacitinib. The source of these receptors is a human donor with alopecia areata.

The chain recombines TRBV25-1 with TRBJ2-5, with a weak D call TRBD1 (5 bases). The V gene's germline CDR1 is MGHDK and CDR2 SYGVNS. This CDR3 has 11 residues. V dropped 6 bases and J dropped 7 bases, with 9 bases sitting between them. The chain's CDR3 is CASRGQGTQYF. The CDR3, as DNA: TGTGCCAGCAGGGGGCAGGGGACCCAGTACTTC.

This clone was seen more than once but under ten times. J is TRBJ2-5 and V is TRBV4-1; 8 bases map to TRBD1. The CDR3 is made up of 15 amino acids. V lost 3 bases, J lost 6 bases, and 9 bases stayed unmatched. Germline lookup yields CDR1 MGHRA and CDR2 YSYEKL. CDR3 in DNA: TGCGCCAGCAGCCAGACGACAGGGGCCGGGAAGACCCAGTACTTC. This encodes CASSQTTGAGKTQYF.

The gene calls are TRBV5-6 and TRBJ2-1; TRBD1 agrees at 8 bases. This CDR3 comprises 12 residues. Germline lookup yields CDR1 SGHDT and CDR2 YYEEEE. V lost 4 bases to trimming and J lost 13 bases; unmatched junction nucleotides: 7. CDR3 sequence: CASSPGTGSQFF. In nucleotides, the CDR3 is TGTGCCAGCAGCCCGGGGACAGGCTCACAGTTCTTC. Complete variable domain (other parts from reference TRBV5-6 and TRBJ2-1): DAGVTQSPTHLIKTRGQQVTLRCSPKSGHDTVSWYQQALGQGPQFIFQYYEEEERQRGNFPDRFSGHQFPNYSSELNVNALLLGDSALYLCASSPGTGSQFFGPGTRLTVL.

This clone was observed once. CDR3 bases: TGTGCCAGCAGTGGCGTGACTATAATTGGGGGGACTGAAGCTTTCTTT. Amino acids: CASSGVTIIGGTEAFF. This chain connects TRBV6-1 to TRBJ1-1, with a weak D call TRBD1 (5 bases). This CDR3 is built from 16 residues. Germline lookup yields CDR1 MNHNS and CDR2 SASEGT. V lost 4 bases to trimming and J lost 5 bases, with 20 bases between them.

In this sample, this clone turned up a few times. The chain is built from TRBV29-1 and TRBJ2-5; perhaps TRBD1 as D (5 bases). From germline, CDR1 is SQVTM and CDR2 ANQGSEA. V dropped 5 bases and J dropped 9 bases, with 16 bases sitting between them. CDR3 size: 12 residues. CDR3 coding DNA: TGCAGCGTTCCAACAGGAGATCGGGCCCAGTACTTC. Translated, it gives CSVPTGDRAQYF. Combining the CDR3 with reference TRBV29-1 and TRBJ2-5 gives the whole variable domain SAVISQKPSRDICQRGTSLTIQCQVDSQVTMMFWYRQQPGQSLTLIATANQGSEATYESGFVIDKFPISRPNLTFSTLTVSNMSPEDSSIYLCSVPTGDRAQYFGPGTRLLVL.

J is TRBJ2-7 and V is TRBV19, with TRBD2 identical over 8 bases. CDR3 length: 17 residues. J was trimmed by 2 bases and V by 0 bases; bases with no gene match: 9. Looked up from germline, CDR1 is LNHDA and CDR2 is SQIVND (reference sequence). CDR3 nucleotides: TGTGCCAGTAGTATAGACGGGTATAGCGGGGCCGCCTACGAGCAGTACTTC. Translation: CASSIDGYSGAAYEQYF.

The chain joins TRBV7-2 to TRBJ2-7, with 9 bases aligning to TRBD1. Germline CDR1 is SGHTA and CDR2 is FQGNSA. V trimming: 4 bases; J trimming: 7 bases; junction bases outside the gene matches: 14. The CDR3 is 16 amino acids. The chain's CDR3 is CASSSTWGTGPEEQYF. As DNA, the CDR3 is TGTGCCAGCAGCTCCACGTGGGGGACAGGGCCGGAGGAGCAGTACTTC.

The chain employs TRBV27 and TRBJ1-5; 7 nucleotides agree with TRBD1. Trimming removed 3 bases from V and 1 base from J; junction bases left unmatched: 0. Germline V gene lookup returns CDR1 MNHEY and CDR2 SMNVEV (reference sequence). The CDR3 has 14 amino acids. The DNA for the CDR3 is TGTGCCAGCAGTTTGGGACAGAGCAATCAGCCCCAGCATTTT. Translating gives CASSLGQSNQPQHF.

About this clone itself: Other DNA variants within this sample encode the same CDR3. The chain couples TRBV29-1 to TRBJ1-2; D perhaps matches TRBD1 (5 bases). The CDR3 consists of 12 residues. The V end lost 1 base, the J end lost 3 bases, and 6 bases lay between the germline ends. The germline V gene encodes CDR1 SQVTM and CDR2 ANQGSEA. The DNA for the CDR3 is TGCAGCGTTGAAGGGGGGGACTATGGCTACACCTTC. Translated, it gives CSVEGGDYGYTF.

V gene TRBV6-1 combines with J gene TRBJ1-5; 7 bases fit TRBD1. The CDR3 is 16 residues long. V dropped 0 bases and J dropped 0; count of bases not matched to a gene: 2. CDR1 and CDR2 from the germline V gene are MNHNS and SASEGT. The CDR3 coding sequence is TGTGCCAGCAGTGAAGCCCCAGGGGGTAGCAATCAGCCCCAGCATTTT. It translates to CASSEAPGGSNQPQHF.

The chain has TRBV13 and TRBJ1-2; D is uncertain. Deletions cut 0 bases from V and 0 bases from J, with 8 bases between. The germline V gene has CDR1 PRHDT and CDR2 FYEKMQ (reference sequence). The CDR3 consists of 15 residues. CDR3 sequence (DNA): TGTGCCAGCAGCTTAGGTGATACTTCTAACTATGGCTACACCTTC. Translation gives CASSLGDTSNYGYTF. The full variable domain, in which reference TRBV13 and TRBJ1-2 provide the parts outside the CDR3, is AAGVIQSPRHLIKEKRETATLKCYPIPRHDTVYWYQQGPGQDPQFLISFYEKMQSDKGSIPDRFSAQQFSDYHSELNMSSLELGDSALYFCASSLGDTSNYGYTFGSGTRLTVV.